This T cell receptor beta chain comes out of a study of PD-L1 blockade in urothelial cancer (TCRdb year 2017). Background on the whole study: Every patient began therapy at some point between 2013 and 2015 and was given atezolizumab 1,200 mg intravenously every 3 weeks. Blood samples were analyzed 3 weeks after the start of treatment (second dose) and 6 weeks after the start of treatment. Pretreatment tumor samples, along with matched peripheral blood collected serially before and after atezolizumab treatment, underwent TCR sequencing. Durable clinical benefit was defined as a progression-free survival longer than 6 months, and TCR features were additionally tested against progression-free survival and overall survival. A median of about 140,000 T cells and some 90,000 unique TCRs was obtained from blood samples, and a median clonality of approximately 0.08 was observed. Pretreatment blood TCR-seq was available for around 29 patients, at least one posttreatment blood collection was obtained for some 25 patients, and tumor TCR-seq was available for some 25 patients. In the same patients who had TCR sequencing, pretreatment tumors also underwent whole exome sequencing and RNA sequencing. About 90% of the roughly 29 patients were identified as males with urothelial cancer of bladder origin, and a prior smoking history was reported by 18 of 29 patients. Durable clinical benefit was achieved by nine patients but not by the remaining 20. An exploratory multi-omic analysis was conducted of the somatic, immune and clinical correlates of response to PD-L1 blockade with atezolizumab in urothelial cancer. Patients had an ECOG performance status of 0 or 1 and had received between 0 and 3 prior chemotherapy regimens.

To estimate absolute template abundance from read counts, synthetic TCR analog templates were spiked into each PCR. TCRbeta CDR3 regions were amplified from genomic DNA with bias-controlled V and J gene primers using the immunoSEQ assay. Rearranged TCRbeta segments were sequenced at approximately 20X coverage. Per the source publication's procedure: Clustering was used to correct sequencing errors, and CDR3s were annotated against IMGT so that V, D and J genes could be assigned. Out-of-frame and stop-codon sequences were excluded, and only productive TCRbeta rearrangements were used in downstream analyses. To compute clonality, Shannon entropy was normalized by the log of the number of unique productive sequences and then subtracted from one. Fisher's exact test with Benjamini-Hochberg correction, at a threshold of adjusted p below 0.01, was used to find clones that differed between time points or between blood and tumor. TCRdb stores this immuneACCESS table with in-frame sequences only. Part of the clones is absent; in the studies checked, under half of the shortfall reflects unresolved V genes, and no reason is known for the rest. The V and J calls and clone size are taken from that table; D and trimming were inferred from the DNA. Across this sample there are approximately 86,000 clones, with about 82% seen only once. About 6.2% of the sample lies in the top ten.

V is shortened by 1 base, J by 7 bases, and the region joining them spans 10 bases. The CDR3 has 13 amino acids, counting the end cysteine and phenylalanine. Only the CDR3 portion is preserved as DNA: 39 bases, with reading frame beginning at the first base. Reading the germline V gene (reference sequence) gives CDR1 SEHNR and CDR2 FQNEAQ. What the work shows at the level of the full study, not this receptor alone: Because the sample size was small (n ≈ 28) and many of the analyses were exploratory, the results are meant to be hypothesis-generating. Among patients with durable benefit, tumor-associated TCR clones showed greater expansion in peripheral blood 3 weeks after treatment started (n of about 20, p = 0.022). A pretreatment peripheral blood TCR clonality below the median was linked to improved progression-free and overall survival.

Details on this clone: No antigen is known for it. Base qualities are not at hand, and no much larger clone is one base apart.

Sample time point, as interpreted from the label and publication: pretreatment peripheral blood. A cohort of 25 to 35 patients with locally advanced or metastatic urothelial carcinoma, treated at Memorial Sloan Kettering on a trial protocol, was included. Peripheral blood mononuclear cells were collected pretreatment and during treatment, with between 1 and 8 total time points obtained per patient. The Qiagen DNeasy Blood extraction kit was used to purify genomic DNA from total PBMCs and tumor samples. PBMCs were collected pretreatment and during treatment, and were isolated and stored as previously described.

The specimen comprised PBMCs, sampled around atezolizumab (anti-PD-L1) treatment. The rearranged chain carries TRBV7-9 and TRBJ1-1; too little of a D gene remains to name it. The source of this sequence is a man in his forties or fifties with urothelial cancer. The CDR3 corresponds to CASSLDGEVEAFF. The nucleotides are TGTGCCAGCAGCTTAGACGGGGAGGTTGAAGCTTTCTTT.